A selection of T cell receptor beta chains follows, all from one sample in a study of blood T cell repertoires in COVID-19. The method was immunoSEQ multiplex PCR; TCRdb's version includes in-frame clones alone and lacks a portion of them. The table has more than 95,000 clones, roughly 89% seen once; the top ten hold around 5.5%. The source material was peripheral blood. These receptors were collected from a human donor in a cohort sampled during active COVID-19. Each CDR3 is given with its conserved first and last residue. Each record gives: J gene, D gene, clone size, V gene, CDR3 protein, CDR3 DNA. A D gene is named only where the DNA matches it firmly. Not every row has a clone size; where given, it reads once, few, many or a size class.

j_gene: TRBJ1-2
d_gene: NA
abundance: NA
v_gene: TRBV19
CDR3aa: CASLGGSTNYGYTF
CDR3nt: TGTGCCTCCCTCGGGGGGAGTACTAACTATGGCTACACCTTC

j_gene: TRBJ1-6
d_gene: NA
abundance: NA
v_gene: TRBV5-4
CDR3aa: CASSQDSKDSPLHF
CDR3nt: TGTGCCAGCAGCCAGGACAGTAAGGATTCACCCCTCCACTTT

j_gene: TRBJ2-7
d_gene: TRBD1
abundance: NA
v_gene: TRBV14
CDR3aa: CASSVGQGAFYEQYF
CDR3nt: TGTGCCAGCAGCGTGGGACAGGGGGCCTTCTACGAGCAGTACTTC

j_gene: TRBJ1-1
d_gene: NA
abundance: once
v_gene: TRBV19
CDR3aa: CASSIAGGGEAFF
CDR3nt: TGTGCCAGTAGTATAGCCGGTGGCGGTGAAGCTTTCTTT

j_gene: TRBJ1-1
d_gene: NA
abundance: NA
v_gene: TRBV10-3
CDR3aa: CAISKAEGLTEAFF
CDR3nt: TGTGCCATCAGTAAAGCGGAGGGCCTCACTGAAGCTTTCTTT

j_gene: TRBJ2-3
d_gene: TRBD1
abundance: NA
v_gene: TRBV12-5
CDR3aa: CASGLEDRAITDTQYF
CDR3nt: TGTGCTAGTGGTTTGGAAGACAGGGCCATCACAGATACGCAGTATTTT

j_gene: TRBJ2-1
d_gene: TRBD2
abundance: NA
v_gene: TRBV5-1
CDR3aa: CASSLSSGSIEQFF
CDR3nt: TGCGCCAGCAGCTTGTCTAGCGGGAGTATTGAGCAGTTCTTC

j_gene: TRBJ1-6
d_gene: NA
abundance: NA
v_gene: TRBV2
CDR3aa: CASCPRDINSPLHF
CDR3nt: TGTGCCAGCTGCCCCCGGGACATAAATTCACCCCTCCACTTT

j_gene: TRBJ1-4
d_gene: NA
abundance: NA
v_gene: TRBV6-6
CDR3aa: CASSRGGEKLFF
CDR3nt: TGTGCCAGCAGTCGGGGAGGAGAAAAACTGTTTTTT

j_gene: TRBJ1-5
d_gene: TRBD1
abundance: NA
v_gene: TRBV19
CDR3aa: CASDQGGGQPQHF
CDR3nt: TGTGCCAGTGACCAAGGGGGCGGTCAGCCCCAGCATTTT

j_gene: TRBJ1-3
d_gene: NA
abundance: NA
v_gene: TRBV6-1
CDR3aa: CASSEAKRRVSGNTIYF
CDR3nt: TGTGCCAGCAGTGAAGCGAAGCGACGAGTCTCTGGAAACACCATATATTTT

j_gene: TRBJ2-3
d_gene: TRBD2
abundance: NA
v_gene: TRBV11-3
CDR3aa: CASSLGGGLAGDTQYF
CDR3nt: TGTGCCAGCAGCTTGGGGGGTGGACTAGCGGGAGATACGCAGTATTTT

j_gene: TRBJ1-2
d_gene: NA
abundance: NA
v_gene: TRBV30
CDR3aa: CAWTSRGYGYTF
CDR3nt: TGTGCCTGGACCTCAAGGGGCTATGGCTACACCTTC

j_gene: TRBJ2-1
d_gene: TRBD2
abundance: NA
v_gene: TRBV7-3
CDR3aa: CASSLSRTSGINEQFF
CDR3nt: TGTGCCAGCAGCTTATCAAGGACTAGCGGGATCAATGAGCAGTTCTTC

j_gene: TRBJ2-7
d_gene: NA
abundance: NA
v_gene: TRBV6-5
CDR3aa: CASSRQKTYEQYF
CDR3nt: TGTGCCAGCAGTCGACAGAAGACCTACGAGCAGTACTTC

j_gene: TRBJ2-1
d_gene: TRBD1
abundance: NA
v_gene: TRBV19
CDR3aa: CASNIGQGSYNEQFF
CDR3nt: TGTGCCAGTAACATCGGACAGGGCTCCTACAATGAGCAGTTCTTC

j_gene: TRBJ2-1
d_gene: NA
abundance: medium-sized
v_gene: TRBV7-8
CDR3aa: CASSLRGPSYNEQFF
CDR3nt: TGTGCCAGCAGCTTGCGGGGACCCTCCTACAATGAGCAGTTCTTC

j_gene: TRBJ2-7
d_gene: TRBD1
abundance: NA
v_gene: TRBV5-1
CDR3aa: CASSATGTGVFQGYEQYF
CDR3nt: TGCGCCAGCAGCGCCACCGGGACAGGGGTTTTTCAAGGCTACGAGCAGTACTTC